One sample yielded the 20 T cell receptor beta chains listed below, sequenced in a study of cytomegalovirus exposure and HLA in healthy donors. PCR primers comprised 60 Vbeta and 13 Jbeta primers. This table comes from immunoSEQ multiplex PCR, and its TCRdb copy is limited to in-frame clones, with some not included. The sample has under 150,000 clones; around 84% are singletons. What was sequenced was PBMCs. The receptors were gathered from a man aged 35 to 55 in good health and CMV-seropositive.

This chain links TRBV5-1 with TRBJ2-1; D uncertain. Trimming shortened V by 0 bases and J by 2 bases, and 9 bases separated the two germline ends. The CDR3 loop spans 15 amino acids. CDR1 and CDR2 from the germline V gene are SGHRS and YFSETQ. This CDR3 reads CASSLVGGPYNEQFF. CDR3 in DNA: TGCGCCAGCAGCTTGGTTGGCGGTCCCTACAATGAGCAGTTCTTC.

The V call is TRBV14, the J call TRBJ2-3, with TRBD2 matching over 9 bases. CDR3 length: 14 amino acids. J was trimmed by 9 bases and V by 1 base; bases with no gene match: 5. Germline lookup yields CDR1 SGHDN and CDR2 FVKESK. In nucleotides, the CDR3 is TGTGCCAGCAGCCAAGGCGGACTAGCGTACACGCAGTATTTT. Its translation: CASSQGGLAYTQYF. Supplemented by reference TRBV14 and TRBJ2-3, the full variable domain reads EAGVTQFPSHSVIEKGQTVTLRCDPISGHDNLYWYRRVMGKEIKFLLHFVKESKQDESGMPNNRFLAERTGGTYSTLKVQPAELEDSGVYFCASSQGGLAYTQYFGPGTRLTVL.

This rearrangement joins TRBV5-6 to TRBJ1-1; TRBD1 matches at 9 bases. The CDR3 length is 15 residues. V was pared by 1 base and J by 1 base, with 2 bases of the junction left unmatched. From germline, CDR1 is SGHDT and CDR2 YYEEEE. The CDR3 region has the DNA TGTGCCAGCAGCTTGACGGGACAGGGGAACACTGAAGCTTTCTTT. Encoded protein: CASSLTGQGNTEAFF.

This chain uses TRBV9 with TRBJ2-5; D is unresolved. The closer fit of TRBJ2-7 to the DNA end suggests the J call may be wrong. The length of the CDR3 is 13 residues. The germline V gene has CDR1 SGDLS and CDR2 YYNGEE. CDR3 coding DNA: TGTGCCAGCAGCGTAGGGGGAAGTAGCGAGCAGTACTTC. Amino acid sequence: CASSVGGSSEQYF.

The chain couples TRBV6-6 to TRBJ2-3, with 7 bases fitting TRBD1. CDR1 is MNHNY, CDR2 SVGAGI, per germline (reference sequence). The CDR3 is 13 residues long. After removal of 7 bases from V and 4 bases from J, the junction contained 5 bases not matched to a gene. CDR3 sequence reads: CASTGQGADTQYF. The CDR3 bases are TGTGCCAGCACCGGTCAGGGGGCAGATACGCAGTATTTT.

The chain employs TRBV19 and TRBJ2-1, with 7 bases matching TRBD2. CDR3 size: 14 residues. Germline V gives CDR1 LNHDA, CDR2 SQIVND (reference sequence). V trimming: 3 bases; J trimming: 7 bases; junction bases outside the gene matches: 6. This chain's CDR3 is CASSIGQAGNEQFF. The DNA of the CDR3 is TGTGCCAGTAGTATCGGTCAAGCGGGGAATGAGCAGTTCTTC.

This chain uses TRBV28 with TRBJ1-6; D is unresolved. This CDR3 spans 15 amino acids. The germline CDR1 and CDR2 sequences are MDHEN and SYDVKM. V dropped 5 bases and J dropped 4 bases, with 12 bases sitting between them. The CDR3 nucleotides are TGTGCCAGCAGTCCGGTGGGCCCATATAATTCACCCCTCCACTTT. It yields the protein CASSPVGPYNSPLHF.

This chain uses TRBV15 with TRBJ2-7; D is undetermined. The CDR3 has 14 residues. V gave up 0 bases and J gave up 6 bases, with 12 bases separating them. Looked up from germline, CDR1 is LNHNV and CDR2 is YYDKDF (reference sequence). This CDR3 reads CATSRDLGVSEQYF. CDR3 sequence (DNA): TGTGCCACCAGCAGAGATCTAGGAGTATCCGAGCAGTACTTC.

This rearrangement joins TRBV6-5 to TRBJ2-1; 7 bases line up with TRBD2. CDR1 and CDR2 (germline): MNHEY, SVGAGI. Losses at the gene ends were 6 bases for V and 4 bases for J; bases not matched to a gene: 6. There are 14 residues in the CDR3. CDR3: CASRPGLIYNEQFF. CDR3 nucleotide sequence: TGTGCCAGCAGACCGGGACTAATATACAATGAGCAGTTCTTC.

The chain carries TRBV5-1 and TRBJ2-1; 10 bases are shared with TRBD2. J gave up 7 bases and V 0 bases, and 4 bases lay outside the gene matches. CDR3 size: 15 residues. Germline V gene sequence: CDR1 SGHRS, CDR2 YFSETQ. CDR3 coding DNA: TGCGCCAGCAGCTTGGAGGGTAGCGGGGGGAATGAGCAGTTCTTC. Encoded protein: CASSLEGSGGNEQFF.

J is TRBJ1-1 and V is TRBV7-2; D gene uncertain. The V gene's germline CDR1 is SGHTA and CDR2 FQGNSA. CDR3 size: 12 residues. V shed 1 base and J shed 5 bases, with 5 bases lying between them. CDR3 protein: CASSLGETEAFF. CDR3 bases: TGTGCCAGCAGCTTAGGGGAGACTGAAGCTTTCTTT.

V and J are TRBV6-5 and TRBJ2-7, with no clear D. The CDR3 is made up of 13 amino acids. Per the germline V gene, CDR1 is MNHEY and CDR2 is SVGAGI. V shed 5 bases and J shed 6 bases, with 14 bases lying between them. Written as DNA, the CDR3 is TGTGCCAGCAGTGACTTCCAAGGAGTCGAGCAGTACTTC. It codes for CASSDFQGVEQYF.

The V call is TRBV7-3, the J call TRBJ2-1; TRBD1 aligns across 9 bases. The CDR3 loop spans 16 amino acids. CDR1 SGHTA and CDR2 FQGTGA come from the germline V gene. J gave up 0 bases and V 5 bases, and 5 bases lay outside the gene matches. CDR3 DNA: TGTGCCAGCAGCGTTCAGACAGGGGGCTCCTACAATGAGCAGTTCTTC. Translating it yields CASSVQTGGSYNEQFF.

The chain joins TRBV7-9 to TRBJ2-7, with TRBD2 matching over 11 bases. This CDR3 region has 14 residues. V lost 5 bases, J lost 4 bases, and 4 bases stayed unmatched. Germline V gene lookup returns CDR1 SEHNR and CDR2 FQNEAQ (reference sequence). Written as DNA, the CDR3 is TGTGCCAGCAGCCAGCGGACTAGCGGGTACGAGCAGTACTTC. This codes for CASSQRTSGYEQYF.

The rearrangement joins TRBV27 to TRBJ1-4; D gene uncertain. Germline V gives CDR1 MNHEY, CDR2 SMNVEV (reference sequence). Trimming removed 6 bases at V and 5 bases at J, with 10 bases between. The CDR3 length is 13 residues. The DNA of the CDR3 is TGTGCCAGCAGCCTACAGTGGAATGAAAAACTGTTTTTT. This codes for CASSLQWNEKLFF.

The genes are TRBV19 and TRBJ1-2; 7 positions match TRBD1. V dropped 5 bases and J dropped 2; count of bases not matched to a gene: 5. The V gene's germline CDR1 is LNHDA and CDR2 SQIVND (reference sequence). This CDR3 is built from 14 residues. The CDR3 protein is CASSPAQGNYGYTF. In nucleotides, the CDR3 is TGTGCCAGTAGTCCGGCACAGGGGAACTATGGCTACACCTTC.

This chain joins TRBV7-9 and TRBJ1-2, with 7 bases that match TRBD1. Germline CDR1 and CDR2: SEHNR and FQNEAQ (reference sequence). This CDR3 has 15 amino acids. Trimming at V came to 5 bases and at J to 0 bases, leaving 6 bases not matched to a gene. The CDR3 sequence is CASSLSGQPNYGYTF. The DNA of the CDR3 is TGTGCCAGCAGCCTATCGGGACAGCCTAACTATGGCTACACCTTC.

This sequence joins TRBV18 and TRBJ2-3, with a tentative D call TRBD2 (5 bases). Germline loops: CDR1 KGHSH, CDR2 LQKENI. The CDR3 spans 14 residues. The V end was cut by 1 base, the J end by 4 bases, with 9 bases between. The CDR3 nucleotides read TGTGCCAGCTCACCACAAACTAGTTCAGATACGCAGTATTTT. It is translated as CASSPQTSSDTQYF. The entire variable domain, with the rest obtained from reference TRBV18 and TRBJ2-3, is as follows: NAGVMQNPRHLVRRRGQEARLRCSPMKGHSHVYWYRQLPEEGLKFMVYLQKENIIDESGMPKERFSAEFPKEGPSILRIQQVVRGDSAAYFCASSPQTSSDTQYFGPGTRLTVL.

This clone occurred once. The chain has TRBV7-8 and TRBJ2-1, with 9 bases matching TRBD2. V shed 1 base, J shed 8 bases, and the junction held 3 bases outside the gene matches. The CDR3 spans 14 residues. CDR1 and CDR2 from the germline V gene are SGHVS and FQNEAQ. CDR3: CASSLGGRDYEQFF. The DNA for the CDR3 is TGTGCCAGCAGCTTAGGCGGGAGGGACTATGAGCAGTTCTTC.

The chain joins TRBV7-8 to TRBJ2-2; weak D call: TRBD2 (6 bases). CDR3 length equals 18 residues. The V gene's germline CDR1 is SGHVS and CDR2 FQNEAQ. Deletions cut 4 bases from V and 2 bases from J, with 20 bases between. CDR3 sequence (DNA): TGTGCCAGCAGCTGGATAATTCATGGGACTGTAAACACCGGGGAGCTGTTTTTT. Protein sequence: CASSWIIHGTVNTGELFF.